A single sample is the source of the 2 T cell receptor beta chains below, sequenced in a study of beta chain features in type 1 diabetes. These receptors are not linked to any known antigen. Reverse transcribing all isolated RNA meant expressed TCRB transcripts were sequenced. Clones were sequenced by immunoSEQ multiplex PCR, and TCRdb holds only the in-frame ones, with some missing. The sample has 41,000 or so clones, 65% to 70% seen once; the top ten hold more than 1.5%. Study observations and caveats: Researchers report that Type 1 diabetes patients had moderately but significantly shorter TCRB CDR3s across all four CD4+ subsets.

Sequenced input: Tregs from blood. Receptors originate from a young man with type 1 diabetes. Some clones in this sample may be carry-over from other donors' samples.

The chain joins TRBV6-6 to TRBJ2-2, with TRBD1 matching 7 bases. The V gene's germline CDR1 is MNHNY and CDR2 SVGAGI (reference sequence). Trimming removed 3 bases from V and 7 bases from J; junction bases left unmatched: 5. The CDR3 contains 14 residues. In nucleotides, the CDR3 is TGTGCCAGCAGTTATAGACAGGGTGACGGGGAGCTGTTTTTT. It yields the protein CASSYRQGDGELFF.

As to this clone: This same CDR3 is encoded by further DNA sequences in the sample. The chain joins TRBV7-2 to TRBJ2-1, with TRBD2 matching 7 bases. The V gene end was trimmed by 1 base and the J gene end by 3 bases; junction bases not matched to a gene: 0. Looked up from germline, CDR1 is SGHTA and CDR2 is FQGNSA. This CDR3 contains 14 residues. CDR3 nucleotide sequence: TGTGCCAGCAGCTTAGGCGGGGGCTACAATGAGCAGTTCTTC. This sequence encodes CASSLGGGYNEQFF.